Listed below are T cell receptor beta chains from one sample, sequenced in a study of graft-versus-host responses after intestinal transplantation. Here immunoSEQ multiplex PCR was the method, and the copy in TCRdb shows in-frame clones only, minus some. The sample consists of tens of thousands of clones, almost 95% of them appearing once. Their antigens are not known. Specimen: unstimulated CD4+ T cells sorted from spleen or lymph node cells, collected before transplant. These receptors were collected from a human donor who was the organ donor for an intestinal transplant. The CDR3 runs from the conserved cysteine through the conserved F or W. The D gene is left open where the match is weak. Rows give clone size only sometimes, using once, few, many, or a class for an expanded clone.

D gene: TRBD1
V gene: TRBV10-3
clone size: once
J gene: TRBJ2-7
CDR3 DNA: TGTGCCATCAGCCCGGACAGGTATTCCTACGAGCAGTACTTC
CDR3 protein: CAISPDRYSYEQYF

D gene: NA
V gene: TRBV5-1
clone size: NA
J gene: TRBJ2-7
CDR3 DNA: TGCGCCAGCAGCTTAGGACTTTCCGCCTACGAGCAGTACTTC
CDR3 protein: CASSLGLSAYEQYF

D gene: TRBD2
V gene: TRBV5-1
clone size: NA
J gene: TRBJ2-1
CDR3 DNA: TGCGCCAGCAGCTTGGGGACTAGACTTCGTGGGTACAATGAGCAGTTCTTC
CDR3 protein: CASSLGTRLRGYNEQFF

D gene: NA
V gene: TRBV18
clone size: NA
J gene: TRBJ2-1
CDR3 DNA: TGTGCCAGCTCACCGATGACTCTTGAGCAGTTCTTC
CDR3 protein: CASSPMTLEQFF

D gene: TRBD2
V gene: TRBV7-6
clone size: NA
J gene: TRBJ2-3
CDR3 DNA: TGTGCCAGCATGGCTAGCGGGGGGCCGGGGGATACGCAGTATTTT
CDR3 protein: CASMASGGPGDTQYF

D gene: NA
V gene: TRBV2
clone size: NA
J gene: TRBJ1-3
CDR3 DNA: TGTGCCAGCAGCGCCAGGCGTGTCTCTGGAAACACCATATATTTT
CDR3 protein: CASSARRVSGNTIYF

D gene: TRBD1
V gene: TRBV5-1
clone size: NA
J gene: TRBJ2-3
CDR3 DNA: TGCGCCAGCAGAGCTGCAGGGGGACCTAGCACAGATACGCAGTATTTT
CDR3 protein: CASRAAGGPSTDTQYF

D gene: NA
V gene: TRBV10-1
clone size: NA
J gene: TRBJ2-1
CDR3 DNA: TGCGCCAGCAGTCACGGAAACATACGATACAATGAGCAGTTCTTC
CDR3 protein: CASSHGNIRYNEQFF

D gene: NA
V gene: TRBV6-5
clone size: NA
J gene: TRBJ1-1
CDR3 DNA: TGTGCCAGCAGTTTCGTACAGGGGAACACTGAAGCTTTCTTT
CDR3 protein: CASSFVQGNTEAFF

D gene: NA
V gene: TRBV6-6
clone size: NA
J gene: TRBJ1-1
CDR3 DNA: TGTGCCAGCGGCAACGGGGGACCGGGCACTGAAGCTTTCTTT
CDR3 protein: CASGNGGPGTEAFF

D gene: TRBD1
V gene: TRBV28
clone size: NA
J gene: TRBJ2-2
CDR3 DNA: TGTGCCAGCAGTTTATGGGGACAGGGGGGGGACACCGGGGAGCTGTTTTTT
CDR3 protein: CASSLWGQGGDTGELFF

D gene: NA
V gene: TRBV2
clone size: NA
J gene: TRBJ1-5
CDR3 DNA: TGTGCCAGCAGTGAATCAGGGGCCAATCAGCCCCAGCATTTT
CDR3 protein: CASSESGANQPQHF

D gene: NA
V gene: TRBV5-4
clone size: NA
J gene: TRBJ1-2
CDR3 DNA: TGTGCCAGCAGCCAAGATCGCGGACCCCCTAACTATGGCTACACCTTC
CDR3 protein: CASSQDRGPPNYGYTF

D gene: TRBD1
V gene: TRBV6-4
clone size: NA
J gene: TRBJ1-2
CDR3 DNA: TGTGCCAGCAGTGACTCTAGGGGGAACAGGGGGCAGGGTGGCTACACCTTC
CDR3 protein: CASSDSRGNRGQGGYTF